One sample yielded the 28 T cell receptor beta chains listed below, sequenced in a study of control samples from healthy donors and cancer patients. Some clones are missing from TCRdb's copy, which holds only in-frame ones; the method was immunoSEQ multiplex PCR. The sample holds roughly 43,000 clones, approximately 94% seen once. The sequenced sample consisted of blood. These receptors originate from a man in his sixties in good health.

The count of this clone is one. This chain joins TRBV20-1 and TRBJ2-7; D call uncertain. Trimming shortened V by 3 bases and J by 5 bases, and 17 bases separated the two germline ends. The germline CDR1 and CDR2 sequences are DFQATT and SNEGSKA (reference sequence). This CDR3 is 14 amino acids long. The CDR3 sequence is CSASLRIWVDEQYF. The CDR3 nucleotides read TGCAGTGCTAGTTTGCGGATTTGGGTGGACGAGCAGTACTTC.

The CDR3 DNA reads TGTGCCAGCAGCTTACGGGCTCAAGAGACCCAGTACTTC. Translation gives CASSLRAQETQYF. The chain combines TRBV11-2 with TRBJ2-5; no definite D call. Trimming stripped 2 bases from V and 2 bases from J, with 6 bases between. Germline loops: CDR1 SGHAT, CDR2 FQNNGV. This CDR3 is built from 13 residues.

The CDR3 nucleotides read TGTGCCAGCAGAACCCTCCGAAACAGGGGGCCATATGGCGAGACCCAGTACTTC. Amino acid sequence: CASRTLRNRGPYGETQYF. The chain joins TRBV27 to TRBJ2-5, with 9 bases identical to TRBD1. Germline V lookup: CDR1 MNHEY, CDR2 SMNVEV (reference sequence). Unmatched junction bases numbered 19, after V lost 6 bases and J lost 5 bases. The CDR3 covers 18 residues.

Here the CDR3 reads CASSPRVLTKNIQYF. CDR3 sequence (DNA): TGTGCCAGCAGCCCGCGGGTGTTGACCAAAAACATTCAGTACTTC. This chain joins TRBV5-8 and TRBJ2-4, with a weak D call TRBD2 (5 bases). Deletions cut 4 bases from V and 2 bases from J, with 13 bases between. Germline CDR1 reads SGHTS; CDR2 reads YDEGEE. CDR3 length equals 15 residues. The variable domain in full, completed from reference TRBV5-8 and TRBJ2-4, reads EAGVTQSPTHLIKTRGQQATLRCSPISGHTSVYWYQQALGLGLQFLLWYDEGEERNRGNFPPRFSGRQFPNYSSELNVNALELEDSALYLCASSPRVLTKNIQYFGAGTRLSVL.

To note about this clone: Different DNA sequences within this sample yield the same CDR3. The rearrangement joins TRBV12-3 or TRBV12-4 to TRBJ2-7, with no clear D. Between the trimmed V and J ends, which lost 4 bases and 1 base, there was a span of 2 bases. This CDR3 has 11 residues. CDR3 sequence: CASSSSYEQYF. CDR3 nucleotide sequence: TGTGCCAGCAGTTCTTCCTACGAGCAGTACTTC.

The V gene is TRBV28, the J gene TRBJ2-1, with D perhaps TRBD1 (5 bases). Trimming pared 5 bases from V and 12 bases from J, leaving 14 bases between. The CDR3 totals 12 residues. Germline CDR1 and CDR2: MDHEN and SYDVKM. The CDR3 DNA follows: TGTGCCAGCAGTCTCCAGGGTTTTTGGCAGTTCTTC. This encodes CASSLQGFWQFF. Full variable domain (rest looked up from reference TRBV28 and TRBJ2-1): DVKVTQSSRYLVKRTGEKVFLECVQDMDHENMFWYRQDPGLGLRLIYFSYDVKMKEKGDIPEGYSVSREKKERFSLILESASTNQTSMYLCASSLQGFWQFFGPGTRLTVL.

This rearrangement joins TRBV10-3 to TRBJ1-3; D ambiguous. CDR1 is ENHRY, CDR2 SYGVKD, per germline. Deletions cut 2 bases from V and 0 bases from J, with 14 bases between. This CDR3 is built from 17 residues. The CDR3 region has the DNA TGTGCCATCAGTGAGGTAGGAGGGCCTAGCTCTGGAAACACCATATATTTT. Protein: CAISEVGGPSSGNTIYF.

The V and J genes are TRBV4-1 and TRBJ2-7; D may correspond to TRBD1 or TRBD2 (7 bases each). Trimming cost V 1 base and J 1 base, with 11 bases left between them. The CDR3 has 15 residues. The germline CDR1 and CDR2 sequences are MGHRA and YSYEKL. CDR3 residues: CASSQGQGGSYEQYF. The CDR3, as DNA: TGCGCCAGCAGCCAAGGGCAGGGGGGGTCCTACGAGCAGTACTTC.

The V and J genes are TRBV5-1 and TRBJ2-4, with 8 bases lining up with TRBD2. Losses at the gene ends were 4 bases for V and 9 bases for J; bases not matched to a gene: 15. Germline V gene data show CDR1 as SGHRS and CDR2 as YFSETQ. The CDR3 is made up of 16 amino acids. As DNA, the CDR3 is TGCGCCAGCAGCCCGGGGGGGAACCCCCTTGTGGGCATTCAGTACTTC. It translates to CASSPGGNPLVGIQYF.

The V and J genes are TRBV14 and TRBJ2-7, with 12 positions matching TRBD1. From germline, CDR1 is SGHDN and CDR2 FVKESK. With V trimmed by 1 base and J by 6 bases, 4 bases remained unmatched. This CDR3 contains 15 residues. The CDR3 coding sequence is TGTGCCAGCAGCCAAGCGGCGGGACAGGGGGCCGAGCAGTACTTC. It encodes CASSQAAGQGAEQYF. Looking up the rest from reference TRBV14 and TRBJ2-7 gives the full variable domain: EAGVTQFPSHSVIEKGQTVTLRCDPISGHDNLYWYRRVMGKEIKFLLHFVKESKQDESGMPNNRFLAERTGGTYSTLKVQPAELEDSGVYFCASSQAAGQGAEQYFGPGTRLTVT.

DNA of the CDR3: TGCGCCAGCAGCTCTACACCGTCGGAGCAGTTCTTC. It yields the protein CASSSTPSEQFF. The chain employs TRBV5-1 and TRBJ2-1; D ambiguous. Trimming left V 3 bases short and J 10 bases short, with 11 bases between. This CDR3 comprises 12 residues. The germline V gene has CDR1 SGHRS and CDR2 YFSETQ.

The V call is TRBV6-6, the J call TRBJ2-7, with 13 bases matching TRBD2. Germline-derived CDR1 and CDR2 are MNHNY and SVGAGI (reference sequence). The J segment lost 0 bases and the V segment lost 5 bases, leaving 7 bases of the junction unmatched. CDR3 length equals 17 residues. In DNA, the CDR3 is TGTGCCAGCAGTCAACAGACTAGCGGGGGGTTCTCCTACGAGCAGTACTTC. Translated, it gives CASSQQTSGGFSYEQYF.

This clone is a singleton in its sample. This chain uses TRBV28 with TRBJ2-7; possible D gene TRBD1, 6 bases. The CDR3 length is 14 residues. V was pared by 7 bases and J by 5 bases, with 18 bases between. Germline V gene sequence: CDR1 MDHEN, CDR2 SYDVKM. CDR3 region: CASTTVQGVHEQYF. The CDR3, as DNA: TGTGCCAGCACCACAGTACAGGGTGTCCACGAGCAGTACTTC.

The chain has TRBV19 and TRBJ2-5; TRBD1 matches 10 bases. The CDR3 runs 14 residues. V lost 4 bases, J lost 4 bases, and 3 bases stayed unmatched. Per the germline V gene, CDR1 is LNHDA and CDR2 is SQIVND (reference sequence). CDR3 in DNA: TGTGCCAGTAGTACGGGACAGGGGAGAGAGACCCAGTACTTC. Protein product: CASSTGQGRETQYF. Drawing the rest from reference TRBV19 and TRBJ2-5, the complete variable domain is DGGITQSPKYLFRKEGQNVTLSCEQNLNHDAMYWYRQDPGQGLRLIYYSQIVNDFQKGDIAEGYSVSREKKESFPLTVTSAQKNPTAFYLCASSTGQGRETQYFGPGTRLLVL.

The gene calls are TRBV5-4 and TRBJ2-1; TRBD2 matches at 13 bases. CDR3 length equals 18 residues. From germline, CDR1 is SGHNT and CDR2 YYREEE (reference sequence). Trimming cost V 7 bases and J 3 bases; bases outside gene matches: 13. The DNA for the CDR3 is TGTGCCAGCTCCTTTGGAGGACTAGCGGGAGTTCGCTACAATGAGCAGTTCTTC. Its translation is CASSFGGLAGVRYNEQFF.

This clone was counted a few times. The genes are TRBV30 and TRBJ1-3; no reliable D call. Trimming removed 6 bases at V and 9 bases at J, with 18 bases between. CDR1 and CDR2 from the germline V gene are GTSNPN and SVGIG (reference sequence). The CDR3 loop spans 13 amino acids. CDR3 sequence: CACTGGLEGTIYF. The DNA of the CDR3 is TGTGCCTGTACCGGCGGCCTGGAGGGCACCATATATTTT. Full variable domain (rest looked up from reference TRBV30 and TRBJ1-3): SQTIHQWPATLVQPVGSPLSLECTVEGTSNPNLYWYRQAAGRGLQLLFYSVGIGQISSEVPQNLSASRPQDRQFILSSKKLLLSDSGFYLCACTGGLEGTIYFGEGSWLTVV.

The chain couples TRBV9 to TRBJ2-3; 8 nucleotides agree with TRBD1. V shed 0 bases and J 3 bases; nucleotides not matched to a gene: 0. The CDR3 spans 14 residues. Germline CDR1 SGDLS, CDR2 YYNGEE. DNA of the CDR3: TGTGCCAGCAGCGTAGGACAGGGGACAGATACGCAGTATTTT. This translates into CASSVGQGTDTQYF.

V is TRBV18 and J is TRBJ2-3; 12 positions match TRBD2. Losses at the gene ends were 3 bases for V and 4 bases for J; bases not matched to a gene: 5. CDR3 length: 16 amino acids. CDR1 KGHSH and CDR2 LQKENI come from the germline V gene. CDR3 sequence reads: CASSPTSGRFPDTQYF. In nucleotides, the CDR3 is TGTGCCAGCTCACCTACTAGCGGGAGGTTCCCAGATACGCAGTATTTT.

The CDR3 DNA reads as TGTGCCAGCAGTTACTCTCCATGGACAGGGGACGAGCAGTACTTC. It yields the protein CASSYSPWTGDEQYF. This chain joins TRBV6-5 and TRBJ2-7, with 9 bases that match TRBD1. Germline V lookup: CDR1 MNHEY, CDR2 SVGAGI. The CDR3 covers 15 residues. Unmatched junction bases numbered 5, after V lost 0 bases and J lost 5 bases.

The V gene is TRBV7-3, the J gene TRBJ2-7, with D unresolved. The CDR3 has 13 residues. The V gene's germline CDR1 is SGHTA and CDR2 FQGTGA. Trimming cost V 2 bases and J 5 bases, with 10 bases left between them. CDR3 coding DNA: TGTGCCAGCAGCTTAGGGCTTGCGGACGAGCAGTACTTC. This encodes CASSLGLADEQYF. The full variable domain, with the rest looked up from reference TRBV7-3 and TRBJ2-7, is GAGVSQTPSNKVTEKGKYVELRCDPISGHTALYWYRQSLGQGPEFLIYFQGTGAADDSGLPNDRFFAVRPEGSVSTLKIQRTERGDSAVYLCASSLGLADEQYFGPGTRLTVT.

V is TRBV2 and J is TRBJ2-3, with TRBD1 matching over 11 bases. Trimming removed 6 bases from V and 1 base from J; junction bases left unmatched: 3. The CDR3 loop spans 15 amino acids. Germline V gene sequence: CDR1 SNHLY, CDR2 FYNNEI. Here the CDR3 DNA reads TGTGCCAGCAGCCCGGACAGGGGGCGCACAGATACGCAGTATTTT. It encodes CASSPDRGRTDTQYF. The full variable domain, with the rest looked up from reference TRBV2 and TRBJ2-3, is EPEVTQTPSHQVTQMGQEVILRCVPISNHLYFYWYRQILGQKVEFLVSFYNNEISEKSEIFDDQFSVERPDGSNFTLKIRSTKLEDSAMYFCASSPDRGRTDTQYFGPGTRLTVL.

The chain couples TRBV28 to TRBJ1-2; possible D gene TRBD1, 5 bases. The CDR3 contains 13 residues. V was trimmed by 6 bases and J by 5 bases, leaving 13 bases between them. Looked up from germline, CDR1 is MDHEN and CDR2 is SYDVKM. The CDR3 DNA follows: TGTGCCAGCAGATCCGGGACGGCGTATGGCTACACCTTC. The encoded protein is CASRSGTAYGYTF.

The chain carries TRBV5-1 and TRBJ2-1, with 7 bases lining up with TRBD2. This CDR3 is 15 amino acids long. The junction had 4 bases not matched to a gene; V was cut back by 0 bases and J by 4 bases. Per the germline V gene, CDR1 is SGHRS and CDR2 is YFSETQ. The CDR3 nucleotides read TGCGCCAGCAGCTTGGTACCGGGGGGTTACAATGAGCAGTTCTTC. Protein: CASSLVPGGYNEQFF.

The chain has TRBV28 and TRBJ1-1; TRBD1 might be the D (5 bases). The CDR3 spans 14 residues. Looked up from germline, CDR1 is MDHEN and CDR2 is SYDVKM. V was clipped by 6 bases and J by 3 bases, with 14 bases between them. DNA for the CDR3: TGTGCCAGCAGCCAGGGTAGAGGCGACACTGAAGCTTTCTTT. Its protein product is CASSQGRGDTEAFF.

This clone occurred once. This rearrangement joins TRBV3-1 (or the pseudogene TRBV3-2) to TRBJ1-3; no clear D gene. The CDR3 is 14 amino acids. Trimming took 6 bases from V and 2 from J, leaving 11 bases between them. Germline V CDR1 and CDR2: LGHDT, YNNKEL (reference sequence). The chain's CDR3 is CASSLSGTGNTIYF. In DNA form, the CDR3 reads TGTGCCAGCAGTCTGTCTGGGACTGGAAACACCATATATTTT.

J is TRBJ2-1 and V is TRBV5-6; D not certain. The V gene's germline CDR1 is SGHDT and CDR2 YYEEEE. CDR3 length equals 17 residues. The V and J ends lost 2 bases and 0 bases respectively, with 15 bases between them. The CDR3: CASSFIRHFSSYNEQFF. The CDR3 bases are TGTGCCAGCAGCTTTATTCGACACTTCAGCTCCTACAATGAGCAGTTCTTC.

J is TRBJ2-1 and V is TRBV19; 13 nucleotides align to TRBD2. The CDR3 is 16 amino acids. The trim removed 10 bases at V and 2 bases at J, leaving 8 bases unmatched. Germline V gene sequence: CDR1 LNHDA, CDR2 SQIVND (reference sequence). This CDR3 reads CATLRLAGGTYNEQFF. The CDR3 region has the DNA TGTGCCACCCTTCGACTAGCGGGAGGTACCTACAATGAGCAGTTCTTC.

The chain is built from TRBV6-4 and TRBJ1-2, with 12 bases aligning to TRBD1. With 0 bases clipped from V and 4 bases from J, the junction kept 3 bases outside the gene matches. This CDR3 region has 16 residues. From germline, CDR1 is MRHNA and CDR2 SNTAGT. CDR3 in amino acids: CASSDSGTGGTYGYTF. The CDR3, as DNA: TGTGCCAGCAGTGACTCAGGGACAGGGGGCACCTATGGCTACACCTTC.